These 16 T cell receptor beta chains were all obtained from the same sample, sequenced in a study of cytomegalovirus exposure and HLA in healthy donors. The PCR contained 60 Vbeta and 13 Jbeta primers. Measured with immunoSEQ multiplex PCR; TCRdb has only the in-frame clones, and not every one. The sample has about 150,000 clones, 60% to 80% seen once. The sequencing input was PBMCs. These receptors were obtained from a woman in her twenties or thirties in good health and CMV-seronegative.

The gene calls are TRBV7-3 and TRBJ1-1; TRBD1 matches at 8 bases. V was clipped by 6 bases and J by 1 base; unmatched bases: 7. The CDR3 loop spans 15 amino acids. In germline, CDR1 is SGHTA, CDR2 FQGTGA. The CDR3 nucleotides read TGTGCCAGCAGGAAGTCAGGGGGCGCGAACACTGAAGCTTTCTTT. Amino acid sequence: CASRKSGGANTEAFF.

The V and J genes are TRBV25-1 and TRBJ1-1; perhaps TRBD1 as D (5 bases). Per germline, CDR1 MGHDK and CDR2 SYGVNS. V was pared by 6 bases and J by 5 bases, with 19 bases between. The CDR3 has 15 residues. CDR3 sequence (DNA): TGTGCCAGCAGCCCTTGGGGCTCCGTGGGGACTGAAGCTTTCTTT. Protein sequence: CASSPWGSVGTEAFF.

The chain is built from TRBV7-3 and TRBJ2-5; 7 bases match TRBD2. CDR1 is SGHTA, CDR2 FQGTGA, per germline. The V segment lost 2 bases and the J segment 4 bases; nucleotides outside the gene matches: 1. The CDR3 covers 13 residues. The CDR3 sequence: CASSLSGGETQYF. The CDR3 DNA follows: TGTGCCAGCAGCTTATCGGGGGGAGAGACCCAGTACTTC.

V gene TRBV7-3 combines with J gene TRBJ2-1; TRBD1 matches 10 bases. Germline loops: CDR1 SGHTA, CDR2 FQGTGA. With 4 bases clipped from V and 6 bases from J, the junction kept 9 bases outside the gene matches. The CDR3 extends over 16 amino acids. The CDR3 nucleotides read TGTGCCAGCAGCTCTGACCGGGACAGGGGCGGCAATGAGCAGTTCTTC. Translation gives CASSSDRDRGGNEQFF.

This clone has just a few counts. The rearrangement uses TRBV13 and TRBJ1-1; tentative D call: TRBD1 (6 bases). The CDR3 runs to 15 residues. Trimming left V 5 bases short and J 1 base short, with 14 bases between. Germline V gene lookup returns CDR1 PRHDT and CDR2 FYEKMQ (reference sequence). The CDR3 DNA reads as TGTGCCAGCAGCCCAATGACAGGTCAGAACACTGAAGCTTTCTTT. Its translation is CASSPMTGQNTEAFF.

This sequence joins TRBV6-4 and TRBJ2-2, with D tentatively TRBD1 (6 bases). Germline CDR1 is MRHNA and CDR2 is SNTAGT. The CDR3 sequence is 13 residues long. With 0 bases removed from V and 8 bases from J, the gap between germline ends came to 7 bases. CDR3 region: CASSDSDRGELFF. CDR3 DNA: TGTGCCAGCAGTGACTCTGACAGGGGGGAGCTGTTTTTT.

The chain is built from TRBV4-2 and TRBJ2-2, with 9 nucleotides matching TRBD2. Trimming removed 1 base from V and 1 base from J; junction bases left unmatched: 4. The CDR3 is 17 amino acids. Germline CDR1 LGHNA, CDR2 YNFKEQ. The CDR3 sequence: CASSQASGALNTGELFF. CDR3 nucleotides: TGTGCCAGCAGCCAAGCTAGCGGGGCCTTGAACACCGGGGAGCTGTTTTTT.

This clone was seen only once. The CDR3 spells CASMTGWAFF. CDR3 in DNA: TGCGCCAGCATGACAGGGTGGGCTTTCTTT. The genes are TRBV10-1 and TRBJ1-1; 7 bases fit TRBD1. V was clipped by 7 bases and J by 11 bases; unmatched bases: 4. Germline V gives CDR1 WNHNN, CDR2 SYGVQD (reference sequence). This CDR3 contains 10 residues.

This clone has only one observation. The V gene is TRBV7-2, the J gene TRBJ2-1; 9 bases map to TRBD2. The trim removed 4 bases at V and 6 bases at J, leaving 10 bases unmatched. The CDR3 has 16 amino acids. The germline V gene has CDR1 SGHTA and CDR2 FQGNSA. The CDR3 DNA follows: TGTGCCAGCAGCTCAAGCTCCCGCGGGGGGGCCAATGAGCAGTTCTTC. Protein product: CASSSSSRGGANEQFF. Filled out from reference TRBV7-2 and TRBJ2-1, the complete variable domain reads GAGVSQSPSNKVTEKGKDVELRCDPISGHTALYWYRQSLGQGLEFLIYFQGNSAPDKSGLPSDRFSAERTGGSVSTLTIQRTQQEDSAVYLCASSSSSRGGANEQFFGPGTRLTVL.

This chain links TRBV7-6 with TRBJ2-5; 7 positions match TRBD1. The CDR3 spans 18 residues. The V gene's germline CDR1 is SGHVS and CDR2 FNYEAQ. V shed 0 bases, J shed 4 bases, and the junction held 14 bases outside the gene matches. The CDR3 is CASSLAPGQHLRGETQYF. The CDR3 DNA is TGTGCCAGCAGCTTAGCACCGGGACAGCATCTTCGGGGAGAGACCCAGTACTTC.

The chain combines TRBV10-3 with TRBJ2-7, with a tentative D call TRBD1 (5 bases). The V and J ends lost 10 bases and 3 bases respectively, with 22 bases between them. CDR3 size: 15 residues. CDR1 and CDR2 from the germline V gene are ENHRY and SYGVKD. CDR3 protein: CATSFSMVDSYEQYF. CDR3 bases: TGTGCCACCTCCTTTAGTATGGTCGACAGCTACGAGCAGTACTTC.

V usage is TRBV5-1 and J usage is TRBJ1-1; the D gene is possibly TRBD1 (6 bases). CDR1 is SGHRS, CDR2 YFSETQ, per germline. Trimming shortened V by 4 bases and J by 0 bases, and 13 bases separated the two germline ends. This CDR3 spans 15 amino acids. DNA of the CDR3: TGCGCCAGCAGCCCCTCCGCAGGGGTGAACACTGAAGCTTTCTTT. This translates into CASSPSAGVNTEAFF.

This clone was seen a handful of times. The V gene is TRBV6-5, the J gene TRBJ2-7; TRBD2 matches at 9 bases. Germline values: CDR1 MNHEY, CDR2 SVGAGI. CDR3 size: 11 residues. The V and J ends lost 6 bases and 6 bases, in that order; junction bases with no gene match: 0. Here the CDR3 reads CASRRGGEQYF. The CDR3 nucleotides read TGTGCCAGCAGGCGGGGGGGCGAGCAGTACTTC.

This sequence joins TRBV5-4 and TRBJ2-7; 7 bases map to TRBD1. The germline V gene has CDR1 SGHNT and CDR2 YYREEE (reference sequence). There are 14 residues in the CDR3. Trimming removed 4 bases from V and 2 bases from J; junction bases left unmatched: 6. The CDR3 coding sequence is TGTGCCAGCAGCGCCACGGGACAGACCTACGAGCAGTACTTC. This gives the protein CASSATGQTYEQYF.

The chain couples TRBV27 to TRBJ1-5, with a tentative D call TRBD1 (6 bases). This CDR3 region has 14 residues. Germline V gives CDR1 MNHEY, CDR2 SMNVEV (reference sequence). Trimming cost V 5 bases and J 3 bases, with 11 bases left between them. CDR3 sequence reads: CASSLQGYNQPQHF. CDR3 coding DNA: TGTGCCAGCAGTCTTCAGGGGTACAATCAGCCCCAGCATTTT.

The rearrangement links TRBV6-5 to TRBJ2-7; 10 nucleotides match TRBD1. Germline trimming cut 5 bases from V and 1 base from J; bases unmatched to any gene: 5. Germline CDR1 and CDR2: MNHEY and SVGAGI. CDR3 size: 15 residues. CDR3 protein: CASSRPGQGSYEQYF. The DNA of the CDR3 is TGTGCCAGCAGTCGACCGGGACAGGGGTCCTACGAGCAGTACTTC.